This T cell receptor (beta chain) was found in a study of T-cell memory formation after mild COVID-19. This CDR3 has 19 amino acids. The V segment lost 3 bases and the J segment 2 bases; nucleotides outside the gene matches: 11. CDR1 is SGHNT, CDR2 YYREEE, per germline (reference sequence). A single record per CDR3 protein comes from TCRdb applying MiXCR to the 5' RACE reads. The repertoire holds hundreds of thousands of distinct CDR3 sequences, with around 27% as singletons. Sequencing used PBMCs or a T cell subset sorted from them (not recorded which). This sequence originates from an adult woman who had mild COVID-19 (a few samples of this study predate the infection). Cell type and time point are not known. This chain uses TRBV5-4 with TRBJ2-7; 16 nucleotides line up with TRBD2. The CDR3 loop reads CASSSAGTSGRASPYEQYF. The CDR3 nucleotides read TGTGCCAGCAGCTCCGCCGGGACTAGCGGGAGGGCTTCCCCCTACGAGCAGTACTTC.